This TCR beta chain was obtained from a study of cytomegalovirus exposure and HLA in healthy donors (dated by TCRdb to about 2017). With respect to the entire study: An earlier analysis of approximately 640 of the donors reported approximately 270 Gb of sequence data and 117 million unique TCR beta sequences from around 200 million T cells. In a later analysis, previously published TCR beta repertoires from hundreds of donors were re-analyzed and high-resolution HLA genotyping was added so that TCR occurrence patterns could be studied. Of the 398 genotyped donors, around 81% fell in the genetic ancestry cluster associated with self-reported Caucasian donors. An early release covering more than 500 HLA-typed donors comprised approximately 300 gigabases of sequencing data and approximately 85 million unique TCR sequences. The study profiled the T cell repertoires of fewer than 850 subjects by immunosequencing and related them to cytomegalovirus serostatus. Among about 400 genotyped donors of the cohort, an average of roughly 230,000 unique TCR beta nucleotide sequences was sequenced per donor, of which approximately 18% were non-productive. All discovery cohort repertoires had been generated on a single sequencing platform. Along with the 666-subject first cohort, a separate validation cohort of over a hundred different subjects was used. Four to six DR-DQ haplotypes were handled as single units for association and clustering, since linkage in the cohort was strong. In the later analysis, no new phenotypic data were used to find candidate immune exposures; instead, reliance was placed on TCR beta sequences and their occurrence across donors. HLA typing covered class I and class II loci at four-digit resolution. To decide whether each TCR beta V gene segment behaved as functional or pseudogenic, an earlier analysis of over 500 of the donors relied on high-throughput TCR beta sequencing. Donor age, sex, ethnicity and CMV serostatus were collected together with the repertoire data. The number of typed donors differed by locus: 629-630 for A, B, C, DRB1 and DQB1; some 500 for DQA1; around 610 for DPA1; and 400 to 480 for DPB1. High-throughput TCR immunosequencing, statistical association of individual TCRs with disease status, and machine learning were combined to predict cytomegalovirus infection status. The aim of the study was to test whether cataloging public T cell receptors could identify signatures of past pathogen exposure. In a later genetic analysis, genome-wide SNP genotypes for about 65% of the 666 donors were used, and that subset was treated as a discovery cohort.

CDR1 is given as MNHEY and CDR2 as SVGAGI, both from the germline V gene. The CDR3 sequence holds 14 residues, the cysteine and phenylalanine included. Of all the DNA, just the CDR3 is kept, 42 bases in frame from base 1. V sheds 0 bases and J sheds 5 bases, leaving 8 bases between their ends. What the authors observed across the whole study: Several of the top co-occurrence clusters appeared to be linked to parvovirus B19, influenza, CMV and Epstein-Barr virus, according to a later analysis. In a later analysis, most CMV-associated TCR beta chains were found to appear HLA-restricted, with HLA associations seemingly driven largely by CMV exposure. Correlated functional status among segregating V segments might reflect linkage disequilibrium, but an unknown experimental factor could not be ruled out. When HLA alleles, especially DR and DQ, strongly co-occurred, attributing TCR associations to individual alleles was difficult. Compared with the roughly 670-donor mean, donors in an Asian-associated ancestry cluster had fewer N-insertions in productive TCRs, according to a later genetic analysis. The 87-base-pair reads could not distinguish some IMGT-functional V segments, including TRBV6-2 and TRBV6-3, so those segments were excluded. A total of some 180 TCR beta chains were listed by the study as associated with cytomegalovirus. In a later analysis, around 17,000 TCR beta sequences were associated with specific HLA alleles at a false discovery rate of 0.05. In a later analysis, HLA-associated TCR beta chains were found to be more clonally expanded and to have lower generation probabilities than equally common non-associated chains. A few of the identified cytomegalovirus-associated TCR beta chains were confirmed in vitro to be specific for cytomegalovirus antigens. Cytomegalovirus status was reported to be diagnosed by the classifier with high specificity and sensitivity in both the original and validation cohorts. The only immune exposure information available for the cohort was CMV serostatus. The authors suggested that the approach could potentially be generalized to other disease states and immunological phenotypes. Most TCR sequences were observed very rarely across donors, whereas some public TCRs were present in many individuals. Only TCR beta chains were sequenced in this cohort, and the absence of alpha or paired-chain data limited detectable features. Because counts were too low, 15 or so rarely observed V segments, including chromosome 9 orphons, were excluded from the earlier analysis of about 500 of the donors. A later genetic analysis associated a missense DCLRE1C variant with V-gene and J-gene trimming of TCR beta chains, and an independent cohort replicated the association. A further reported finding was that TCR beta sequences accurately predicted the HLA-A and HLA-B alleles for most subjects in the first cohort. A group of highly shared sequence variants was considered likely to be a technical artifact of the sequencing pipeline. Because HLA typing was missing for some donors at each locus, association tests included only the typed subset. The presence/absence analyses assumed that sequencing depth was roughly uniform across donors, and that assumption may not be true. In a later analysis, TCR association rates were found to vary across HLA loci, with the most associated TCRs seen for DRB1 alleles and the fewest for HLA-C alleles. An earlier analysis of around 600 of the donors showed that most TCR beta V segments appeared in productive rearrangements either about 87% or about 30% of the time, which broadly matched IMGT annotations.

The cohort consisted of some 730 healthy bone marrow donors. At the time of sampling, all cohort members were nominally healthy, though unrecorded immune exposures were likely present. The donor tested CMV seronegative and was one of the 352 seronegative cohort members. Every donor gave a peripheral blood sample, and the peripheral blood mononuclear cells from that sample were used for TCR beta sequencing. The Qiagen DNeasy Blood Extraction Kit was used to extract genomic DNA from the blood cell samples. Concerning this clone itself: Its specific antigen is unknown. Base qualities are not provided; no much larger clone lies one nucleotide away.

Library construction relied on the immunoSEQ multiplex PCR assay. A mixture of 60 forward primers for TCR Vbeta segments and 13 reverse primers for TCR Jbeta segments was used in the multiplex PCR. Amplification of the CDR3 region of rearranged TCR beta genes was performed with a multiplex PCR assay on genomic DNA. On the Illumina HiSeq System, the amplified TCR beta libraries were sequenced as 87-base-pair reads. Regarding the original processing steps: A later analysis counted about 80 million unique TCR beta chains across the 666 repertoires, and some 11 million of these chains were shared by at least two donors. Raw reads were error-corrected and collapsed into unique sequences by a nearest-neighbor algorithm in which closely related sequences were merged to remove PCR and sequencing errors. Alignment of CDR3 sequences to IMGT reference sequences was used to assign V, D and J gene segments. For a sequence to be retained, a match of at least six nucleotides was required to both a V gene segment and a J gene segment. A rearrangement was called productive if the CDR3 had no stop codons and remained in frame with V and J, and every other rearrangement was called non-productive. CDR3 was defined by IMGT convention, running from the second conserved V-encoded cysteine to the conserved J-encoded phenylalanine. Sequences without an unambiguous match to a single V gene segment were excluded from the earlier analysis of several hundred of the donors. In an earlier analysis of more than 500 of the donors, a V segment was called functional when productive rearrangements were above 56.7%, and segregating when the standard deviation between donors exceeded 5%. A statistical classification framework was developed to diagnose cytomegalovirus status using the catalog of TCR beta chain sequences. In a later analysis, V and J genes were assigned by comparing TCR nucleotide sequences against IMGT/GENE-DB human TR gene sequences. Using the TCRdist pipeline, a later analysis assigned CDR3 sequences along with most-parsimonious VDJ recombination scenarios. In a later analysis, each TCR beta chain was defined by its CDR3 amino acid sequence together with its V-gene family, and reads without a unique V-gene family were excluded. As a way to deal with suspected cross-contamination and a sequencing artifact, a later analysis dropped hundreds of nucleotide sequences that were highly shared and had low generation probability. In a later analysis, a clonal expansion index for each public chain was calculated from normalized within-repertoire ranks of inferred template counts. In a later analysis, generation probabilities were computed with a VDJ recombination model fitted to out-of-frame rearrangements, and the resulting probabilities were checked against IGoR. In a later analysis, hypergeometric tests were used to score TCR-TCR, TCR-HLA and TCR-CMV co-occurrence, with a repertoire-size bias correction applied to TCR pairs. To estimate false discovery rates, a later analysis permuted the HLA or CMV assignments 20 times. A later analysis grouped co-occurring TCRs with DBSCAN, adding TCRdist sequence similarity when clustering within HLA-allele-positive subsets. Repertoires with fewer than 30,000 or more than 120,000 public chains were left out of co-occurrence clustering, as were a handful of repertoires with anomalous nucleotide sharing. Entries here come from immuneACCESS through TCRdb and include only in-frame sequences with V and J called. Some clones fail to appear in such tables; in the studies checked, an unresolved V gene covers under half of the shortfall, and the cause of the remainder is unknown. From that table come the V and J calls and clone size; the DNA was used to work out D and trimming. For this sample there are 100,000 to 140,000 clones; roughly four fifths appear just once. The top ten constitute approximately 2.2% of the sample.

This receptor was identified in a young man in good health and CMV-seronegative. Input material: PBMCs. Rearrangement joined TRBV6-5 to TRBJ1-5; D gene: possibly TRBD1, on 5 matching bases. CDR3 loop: CASSYSIGDQPQHF. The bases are TGTGCCAGCAGTTACTCGATAGGGGATCAGCCCCAGCATTTT.